Below, 31 T cell receptor beta chains from the same sample are listed, as sequenced in a study of control samples from healthy donors and cancer patients. TCRdb keeps only in-frame clones here, not all; method: immunoSEQ multiplex PCR. The sample records about 39,000 clones, 80% to 90% being singletons. The sample consisted of PBMCs. The source of these receptors is a woman aged 55-70 years with lung cancer.

This chain joins TRBV7-2 and TRBJ1-1, with D possibly matching TRBD1 (6 bases). Germline V lookup: CDR1 SGHTA, CDR2 FQGNSA. With 1 base removed from V and 6 bases from J, the gap between germline ends came to 9 bases. The CDR3 totals 13 residues. CDR3 region: CASSLVGGAEAFF. CDR3 coding DNA: TGTGCCAGCAGCTTAGTAGGGGGGGCTGAAGCTTTCTTT.

The chain is built from TRBV12-2 and TRBJ2-7; the table's D call TRBD2 went unverified against the DNA. TRBV12-2 is deemed a pseudogene. This CDR3 comprises 16 residues. The CDR3 spells CASRLEGGAPLDEQYF. Here the CDR3 DNA reads TGTGCAAGTCGCTTAGAAGGCGGGGCGCCCCTGGACGAGCAGTACTTC.

The V call is TRBV29-1, the J call TRBJ2-5; D is undetermined. The V end lost 2 bases, the J end lost 6 bases, and 10 bases lay between the germline ends. The CDR3 sequence is 12 residues long. Per germline, CDR1 SQVTM and CDR2 ANQGSEA. The CDR3 here is CSVEKGTKTQYF. CDR3 bases: TGCAGCGTTGAAAAGGGCACTAAGACCCAGTACTTC. Full variable domain (outside the CDR3, taken from reference TRBV29-1 and TRBJ2-5): SAVISQKPSRDICQRGTSLTIQCQVDSQVTMMFWYRQQPGQSLTLIATANQGSEATYESGFVIDKFPISRPNLTFSTLTVSNMSPEDSSIYLCSVEKGTKTQYFGPGTRLLVL.

The chain uses TRBV3-1 (or the pseudogene TRBV3-2) and TRBJ1-1, with D maybe TRBD1 (5 bases). This CDR3 has 18 residues. Trimming shortened V by 3 bases and J by 0 bases, and 20 bases separated the two germline ends. Germline loops: CDR1 LGHDT, CDR2 YNNKEL (reference sequence). The DNA for the CDR3 is TGTGCCAGCAGCCACCGCCCAGGGTGGGCGCGGGTGAACACTGAAGCTTTCTTT. Its translation is CASSHRPGWARVNTEAFF.

The chain uses TRBV3-1 (or the pseudogene TRBV3-2) and TRBJ1-6; 7 positions match TRBD1. Germline values: CDR1 LGHDT, CDR2 YNNKEL (reference sequence). The V gene end was trimmed by 1 base and the J gene end by 10 bases; junction bases not matched to a gene: 4. The CDR3 sequence is 14 residues long. The CDR3 here is CASSQGNRGSPLHF. CDR3 in DNA: TGTGCCAGCAGCCAAGGGAACAGGGGATCACCCCTCCACTTT.

This chain links TRBV2 with TRBJ1-1; TRBD1 might be the D (5 bases). There are 14 residues in the CDR3. The V end was cut by 8 bases, the J end by 0 bases, with 13 bases between. Germline CDR1 is SNHLY and CDR2 is FYNNEI. The DNA for the CDR3 is TGTGCCAGCTTGCCGGGGCCTCTGAACACTGAAGCTTTCTTT. This gives the protein CASLPGPLNTEAFF.

Only one count was recorded for this clone. The V call is TRBV4-3, the J call TRBJ2-6; the D gene is possibly TRBD2 (7 bases). Trimming shortened V by 2 bases and J by 0 bases, and 17 bases separated the two germline ends. CDR3 size: 19 residues. Germline loops: CDR1 LGHNA, CDR2 YSLEER. For the CDR3, the DNA is TGCGCCAGCAGCCAACAACATGGGGGGGGCCGCTCTGGGGCCAACGTCCTGACTTTC. Its translation: CASSQQHGGGRSGANVLTF.

The gene calls are TRBV25-1 and TRBJ2-7; unclear D gene. V lost 7 bases and J lost 5, with 15 bases in between. The CDR3 has 13 residues. The germline V gene encodes CDR1 MGHDK and CDR2 SYGVNS. The CDR3 region has the DNA TGTGCCAGCACTTCCCAAGGGAACCACGAGCAGTACTTC. Encoded protein: CASTSQGNHEQYF.

The chain joins TRBV19 to TRBJ1-3, with no clear D. Germline V gives CDR1 LNHDA, CDR2 SQIVND (reference sequence). The CDR3 covers 13 residues. V lost 7 bases to trimming and J lost 4 bases, with 11 bases between them. CDR3: CASTWAGGNTIYF. For the CDR3, the DNA is TGTGCCAGTACTTGGGCCGGGGGAAACACCATATATTTT.

The chain combines TRBV19 with TRBJ1-1; 9 positions match TRBD1. Germline loops: CDR1 LNHDA, CDR2 SQIVND (reference sequence). With 6 bases clipped from V and 3 bases from J, the junction kept 5 bases outside the gene matches. The CDR3 consists of 14 residues. CDR3 nucleotide sequence: TGTGCCAGTAGCCTGACAGGGGGGGACACTGAAGCTTTCTTT. It specifies CASSLTGGDTEAFF.

The chain uses TRBV2 and TRBJ2-2, with D tentatively TRBD2 (6 bases). The CDR3 length is 15 residues. The V end lost 7 bases, the J end lost 1 base, and 13 bases lay between the germline ends. Germline CDR1 is SNHLY and CDR2 is FYNNEI. CDR3 nucleotide sequence: TGTGCCAGCATTGGTGGGGGACTGAACACCGGGGAGCTGTTTTTT. Its translation: CASIGGGLNTGELFF.

The chain carries TRBV28 and TRBJ1-1; 7 nucleotides line up with TRBD1. Germline V CDR1 and CDR2: MDHEN, SYDVKM. V shed 8 bases, J shed 2 bases, and the junction held 20 bases outside the gene matches. The CDR3 has 18 residues. The CDR3 loop is CASGHPDRVGLVNTEAFF. The CDR3 region has the DNA TGTGCCAGCGGCCACCCCGACAGGGTAGGGTTGGTAAACACTGAAGCTTTCTTT.

In DNA form, the CDR3 reads TGCGCCAGCAGTGAGTCCAGTGATATGAACACTGAAGCTTTCTTT. This sequence encodes CASSESSDMNTEAFF. V gene TRBV10-1 combines with J gene TRBJ1-1; D ambiguous. Trimming shortened V by 0 bases and J by 0 bases, and 8 bases separated the two germline ends. CDR3 length: 15 residues. Per the germline V gene, CDR1 is WNHNN and CDR2 is SYGVQD (reference sequence).

The gene calls are TRBV3-1 (or the pseudogene TRBV3-2) and TRBJ2-2, with D unresolved. The CDR3 length is 15 residues. V was shortened by 1 base and J by 6 bases, with 12 bases between the two germline ends. In germline, CDR1 is LGHDT, CDR2 YNNKEL (reference sequence). CDR3 protein: CASSQVQGHAGELFF. CDR3 sequence (DNA): TGTGCCAGCAGCCAAGTTCAAGGGCATGCCGGGGAGCTGTTTTTT.

V usage is TRBV28 and J usage is TRBJ2-7, with D possibly matching TRBD2 (7 bases). V lost 6 bases and J 6 bases, leaving 12 bases between the germline ends. The CDR3 spans 12 residues. In germline, CDR1 is MDHEN, CDR2 SYDVKM. CDR3: CASRQGRGEQYF. The CDR3 nucleotides read TGTGCCAGCAGGCAGGGGAGGGGCGAGCAGTACTTC. Full variable domain (remainder filled in from reference TRBV28 and TRBJ2-7): DVKVTQSSRYLVKRTGEKVFLECVQDMDHENMFWYRQDPGLGLRLIYFSYDVKMKEKGDIPEGYSVSREKKERFSLILESASTNQTSMYLCASRQGRGEQYFGPGTRLTVT.

The chain links TRBV27 to TRBJ2-4; tentative D call: TRBD1 (5 bases). Looked up from germline, CDR1 is MNHEY and CDR2 is SMNVEV (reference sequence). CDR3 length: 12 amino acids. Trimming removed 10 bases from V and 9 bases from J, with 16 bases in between. The CDR3 sequence: CATWTGQGIQYF. In DNA form, the CDR3 reads TGTGCCACGTGGACGGGTCAGGGCATTCAGTACTTC.

V gene TRBV19 combines with J gene TRBJ1-1; the D is unclear. The germline V and J ends were trimmed by 7 bases and 0 bases, with 12 bases remaining between them. This CDR3 has 14 residues. In germline, CDR1 is LNHDA, CDR2 SQIVND (reference sequence). CDR3 nucleotides: TGTGCCAGTACCCTCGGGCAGATGAACACTGAAGCTTTCTTT. It codes for CASTLGQMNTEAFF.

The DNA of the CDR3 is TGTGCCAGCAGCCAAGACCAGAACACTGAAGCTTTCTTT. Translation gives CASSQDQNTEAFF. The V and J genes are TRBV14 and TRBJ1-1, with unresolved D. Trimming pared 0 bases from V and 1 base from J, leaving 3 bases between. Germline-derived CDR1 and CDR2 are SGHDN and FVKESK. The CDR3 runs to 13 residues.

This clone was counted a few times. This rearrangement joins TRBV6-5 to TRBJ2-1; D gene ambiguous. The CDR3 contains 13 residues. Trimming took off 7 bases at V and 3 bases at J, with 10 bases between the two ends. Germline-derived CDR1 and CDR2 are MNHEY and SVGAGI. The CDR3 region has the DNA TGTGCCAGCACCCCTGGGCTCTACAATGAGCAGTTCTTC. Amino acids: CASTPGLYNEQFF.

This clone was detected only once. The chain recombines TRBV15 with TRBJ2-1; TRBD2 matches at 13 bases. V lost 0 bases to trimming and J lost 8 bases; unmatched junction nucleotides: 4. Germline V gene sequence: CDR1 LNHNV, CDR2 YYDKDF (reference sequence). The CDR3 is made up of 16 amino acids. The CDR3 protein is CATSRDRTSGGYEQFF. CDR3 nucleotides: TGTGCCACCAGCAGAGATCGGACTAGCGGGGGCTATGAGCAGTTCTTC.

This chain connects TRBV28 to TRBJ2-2, with TRBD2 identical over 7 bases. This CDR3 has 14 residues. Germline CDR1 reads MDHEN; CDR2 reads SYDVKM. The V gene end was trimmed by 2 bases and the J gene end by 5 bases; junction bases not matched to a gene: 2. The chain's CDR3 is CASSLAGRTGELFF. CDR3 in DNA: TGTGCCAGCAGTTTAGCCGGGAGGACCGGGGAGCTGTTTTTT.

This clone was seen a few times. The rearrangement links TRBV14 to TRBJ2-4; D remains ambiguous. CDR1 and CDR2 from the germline V gene are SGHDN and FVKESK. The V gene lost 6 bases and the J gene lost 7 bases, with 16 bases spanning the gap. There are 14 residues in the CDR3. CDR3 in amino acids: CASSVKGIQNIQYF. CDR3 in DNA: TGTGCCAGCAGTGTTAAGGGAATACAGAACATTCAGTACTTC.

This chain uses TRBV6-1 with TRBJ1-2, with D possibly being TRBD1 (6 bases). Trimming pared 3 bases from V and 3 bases from J, leaving 14 bases between. This CDR3 region has 15 residues. In germline, CDR1 is MNHNS, CDR2 SASEGT. As DNA, the CDR3 is TGTGCCAGCAGTGATGAGAGGGGGGGGTACTATGGCTACACCTTC. Amino acid sequence: CASSDERGGYYGYTF.

The chain carries TRBV18 and TRBJ2-1; 8 positions match TRBD2. After removal of 0 bases from V and 15 bases from J, the junction contained 7 bases not matched to a gene. This CDR3 is 13 amino acids long. CDR1 and CDR2 from the germline V gene are KGHSH and LQKENI. The CDR3 spells CASSPPSGNAPFF. For the CDR3, the DNA is TGTGCCAGCTCACCACCTAGCGGGAATGCGCCGTTCTTC.

V and J are TRBV5-1 and TRBJ1-2; 8 nucleotides align to TRBD1. J gave up 12 bases and V 0 bases, and 4 bases lay outside the gene matches. The CDR3 is 12 amino acids. Germline values: CDR1 SGHRS, CDR2 YFSETQ. CDR3 in amino acids: CASSLEGQGDTF. CDR3 in DNA: TGCGCCAGCAGCTTGGAAGGACAGGGAGACACCTTC.

The CDR3 spells CASSVEGSGGYNEQFF. The CDR3 bases are TGTGCCAGCAGTGTCGAGGGTAGCGGGGGCTACAATGAGCAGTTCTTC. V usage is TRBV6-4 and J usage is TRBJ2-1; 9 bases are shared with TRBD2. CDR1 and CDR2 from the germline V gene are MRHNA and SNTAGT. There are 16 residues in the CDR3. V trimming: 4 bases; J trimming: 3 bases; junction bases outside the gene matches: 7.

This clone was recorded a few times. The V call is TRBV24-1, the J call TRBJ2-1; the D gene is possibly TRBD2 (6 bases). Germline assignment: CDR1 KGHDR and CDR2 SFDVKD. Trimming stripped 3 bases from V and 2 bases from J, with 10 bases between. The CDR3 is 15 residues long. The CDR3 loop is CATSDRLAAYNEQFF. CDR3 nucleotide sequence: TGTGCCACCAGTGATCGTTTAGCGGCCTACAATGAGCAGTTCTTC.

Only one count was recorded for this clone. J is TRBJ1-5 and V is TRBV7-2; 8 bases are a match to TRBD1. Germline V lookup: CDR1 SGHTA, CDR2 FQGNSA. V shed 1 base and J 9 bases; nucleotides not matched to a gene: 8. The CDR3 runs to 15 residues. The CDR3 region is CASSLGQGLRGPQHF. CDR3 bases: TGTGCCAGCAGCTTAGGACAGGGGCTCAGGGGGCCCCAGCATTTT.

The rearrangement uses TRBV10-1 and TRBJ1-1, with 7 bases aligning to TRBD1. The V gene's germline CDR1 is WNHNN and CDR2 SYGVQD (reference sequence). This CDR3 spans 13 amino acids. The J segment lost 0 bases and the V segment lost 6 bases, leaving 1 base of the junction unmatched. CDR3 nucleotide sequence: TGCGCCAGCAGAACAGGGGTGAACACTGAAGCTTTCTTT. Translating it yields CASRTGVNTEAFF.

The chain is built from TRBV19 and TRBJ1-1, with D unresolved. CDR1 LNHDA and CDR2 SQIVND come from the germline V gene (reference sequence). This CDR3 has 14 amino acids. With 7 bases removed from V and 1 base from J, the gap between germline ends came to 13 bases. The CDR3 nucleotides are TGTGCCAGTACCCCTACGCTAAGGAACACTGAAGCTTTCTTT. Its translation is CASTPTLRNTEAFF. Full variable domain (missing parts from reference TRBV19 and TRBJ1-1): DGGITQSPKYLFRKEGQNVTLSCEQNLNHDAMYWYRQDPGQGLRLIYYSQIVNDFQKGDIAEGYSVSREKKESFPLTVTSAQKNPTAFYLCASTPTLRNTEAFFGQGTRLTVV.

The J gene is TRBJ2-7, the V gene TRBV7-8; 7 positions agree with TRBD2. This CDR3 region has 14 residues. The germline CDR1 and CDR2 sequences are SGHVS and FQNEAQ. V lost 0 bases to trimming and J lost 5 bases; unmatched junction nucleotides: 4. Written as DNA, the CDR3 is TGTGCCAGCAGCTTAGCAGGCGGGAGTAACGAGCAGTACTTC. Its translation: CASSLAGGSNEQYF. Drawing the rest from reference TRBV7-8 and TRBJ2-7, the complete variable domain is GAGVSQSPRYKVAKRGQDVALRCDPISGHVSLFWYQQALGQGPEFLTYFQNEAQLDKSGLPSDRFFAERPEGSVSTLKIQRTQQEDSAVYLCASSLAGGSNEQYFGPGTRLTVT.